This T cell receptor beta chain was documented in a study of blood T cell repertoires in COVID-19. Study-wide background: Donors in the United States, Italy and Spain gave samples during acute or convalescent COVID-19. PBMCs, B-cell-depleted T cells, or T cells were the source of the cDNA or gDNA that made up the material.

Trimming at V came to 5 bases and at J to 6 bases, leaving 11 bases not matched to a gene. CDR3 length equals 16 residues. CDR1 SGHTA and CDR2 FQGNSA come from the germline V gene. The assay was immunoSEQ multiplex PCR, and TCRdb's table has in-frame clones only and misses some. The sample holds 130,000 or so clones, more than 75% seen once. This clonotype was obtained from a woman aged 65 to 85 with COVID-19, enrolled during active disease. The sequenced sample was peripheral blood. The chain combines TRBV7-2 with TRBJ2-7; 12 nucleotides line up with TRBD2. The CDR3 DNA sequence: TGTGCCAGCAGCGCAACGACTAGCGGGGGAGGTGCCGAGCAGTACTTC. Translated: CASSATTSGGGAEQYF. Filled out from reference TRBV7-2 and TRBJ2-7, the complete variable domain reads GAGVSQSPSNKVTEKGKDVELRCDPISGHTALYWYRQSLGQGLEFLIYFQGNSAPDKSGLPSDRFSAERTGGSVSTLTIQRTQQEDSAVYLCASSATTSGGGAEQYFGPGTRLTVT.